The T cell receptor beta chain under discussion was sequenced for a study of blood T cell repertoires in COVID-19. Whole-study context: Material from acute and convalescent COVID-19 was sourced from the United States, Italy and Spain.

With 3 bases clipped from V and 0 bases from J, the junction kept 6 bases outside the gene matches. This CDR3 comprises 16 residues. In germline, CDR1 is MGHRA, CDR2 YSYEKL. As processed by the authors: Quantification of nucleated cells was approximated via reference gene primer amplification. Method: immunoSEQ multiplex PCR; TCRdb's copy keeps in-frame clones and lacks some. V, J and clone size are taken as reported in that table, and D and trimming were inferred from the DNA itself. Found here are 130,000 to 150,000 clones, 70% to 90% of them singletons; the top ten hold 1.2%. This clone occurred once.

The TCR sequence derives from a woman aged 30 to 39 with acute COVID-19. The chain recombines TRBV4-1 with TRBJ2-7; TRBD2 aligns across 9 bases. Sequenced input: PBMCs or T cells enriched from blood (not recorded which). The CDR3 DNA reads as TGCGCCAGCAGCCAGAATAGCGGGAGCGGCTCCTACGAGCAGTACTTC. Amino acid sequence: CASSQNSGSGSYEQYF.